The entry that follows covers one T cell receptor (beta chain) sequence. Its matching antigen is unknown. This specimen belongs to a study of CD8 T cells in ankylosing spondylitis. Losses at the gene ends were 2 bases for V and 6 bases for J; bases not matched to a gene: 1. The CDR3 contains 15 residues. Germline V lookup: CDR1 LGHNA, CDR2 YSLEER. General observations from the study: In ankylosing spondylitis blood, a motif of roughly eight highly homologous TCR beta variants appeared characteristic.

TCRdb re-derived calls from the 5' RACE reads in MiXCR, one entry per CDR3 protein. The sample carries about 400,000 distinct CDR3 sequences, 20% to 25% recorded once. The sequence was collected from a male donor with ankylosing spondylitis. The V call is TRBV4-3, the J call TRBJ2-2; 12 bases are a match to TRBD2. The sample was blood, either unsorted or a sorted T cell fraction (not recorded which). CDR3: CASSQLAGGSGELFF. The DNA of the CDR3 is TGCGCCAGCAGCCAACTAGCGGGAGGGTCCGGGGAGCTGTTTTTT.